Following are 27 T cell receptor beta chains from one sample sequenced in a study of Ad26.COV2.S vaccination and SARS-CoV-2 variants. Stated treatment: roughly 20 received Ad26.COV2.S at low or high dose, single or two shots; 5 received placebo; per-sample allocation not given. After the first vaccine or placebo injection, samples were drawn on day 63. Only in-frame clones appear in the TCRdb table, and some are missing; sequencing was by immunoSEQ multiplex PCR. This sample carries hundreds of thousands of clones, roughly 87% of them seen once, and the ten largest clones take roughly 3.1%. Sequencing was performed on peripheral blood, taken in a trial of Ad26.COV2.S vaccine versus placebo. Receptor source: a person aged 18-65 years who received the Ad26.COV2.S COVID-19 vaccine or a placebo.

Turning to this clone: One end of the junction is discordant with germline, which a read error may explain. This sequence joins TRBV19 and TRBJ2-7; 8 bases line up with TRBD1. The CDR3 is 15 amino acids. Germline V gene lookup returns CDR1 LNHDA and CDR2 SQIVND (reference sequence). The CDR3 DNA sequence: TGTGCCAGTAGGAACTTGGACAGGGAATCCTCCGAGCAGTACTTC. Translated, it gives CASRNLDRESSEQYF.

This clone was counted only a few times. The V call is TRBV5-4, the J call TRBJ1-2; D gene ambiguous. V was trimmed by 2 bases and J by 6 bases, leaving 8 bases between them. Germline-derived CDR1 and CDR2 are SGHNT and YYREEE (reference sequence). The CDR3 runs 12 residues. The CDR3 bases are TGTGCCAGCAGCTTAGGGTTTGATGGCTACACCTTC. This gives the protein CASSLGFDGYTF.

V usage is TRBV30 and J usage is TRBJ1-2, with 7 bases fitting TRBD1. Germline-derived CDR1 and CDR2 are GTSNPN and SVGIG (reference sequence). This CDR3 has 12 amino acids. Unmatched junction bases numbered 4, after V lost 5 bases and J lost 4 bases. This CDR3 is CAWGQEAYGYTF. The DNA of the CDR3 is TGTGCCTGGGGACAGGAGGCCTATGGCTACACCTTC.

V and J are TRBV7-8 and TRBJ1-1; D call uncertain. The V end lost 4 bases, the J end lost 0 bases, and 15 bases lay between the germline ends. The CDR3 loop spans 16 amino acids. Germline values: CDR1 SGHVS, CDR2 FQNEAQ. The CDR3 reads CASSYLERFMNTEAFF. The CDR3, as DNA: TGTGCCAGCAGCTACCTGGAACGCTTCATGAACACTGAAGCTTTCTTT.

This chain connects TRBV4-1 to TRBJ1-6, with D tentatively TRBD1 (5 bases). V shed 4 bases and J shed 8 bases, with 18 bases lying between them. Germline assignment: CDR1 MGHRA and CDR2 YSYEKL. The CDR3 totals 16 residues. The chain's CDR3 is CASSPPPGGLDSPLHF. The CDR3 DNA follows: TGCGCCAGCAGCCCGCCCCCCGGGGGGTTGGATTCACCCCTCCACTTT.

J is TRBJ2-7 and V is TRBV19, with D possibly being TRBD1 (6 bases). The CDR3 covers 13 residues. Looked up from germline, CDR1 is LNHDA and CDR2 is SQIVND (reference sequence). V shed 10 bases and J shed 0 bases, with 13 bases lying between them. Here the CDR3 DNA reads TGTGCCATTGGGACAAGAAGCTCCTACGAGCAGTACTTC. Its translation is CAIGTRSSYEQYF.

The rearrangement uses TRBV19 and TRBJ2-7, with 9 bases fitting TRBD2. The junction had 4 bases not matched to a gene; V was cut back by 4 bases and J by 3 bases. CDR3 length: 14 residues. Germline lookup yields CDR1 LNHDA and CDR2 SQIVND (reference sequence). The CDR3 DNA sequence: TGTGCCAGTAGTAGCGCTAGCGGGGACTACGAGCAGTACTTC. Its translation: CASSSASGDYEQYF. Full variable domain (remainder filled in from reference TRBV19 and TRBJ2-7): DGGITQSPKYLFRKEGQNVTLSCEQNLNHDAMYWYRQDPGQGLRLIYYSQIVNDFQKGDIAEGYSVSREKKESFPLTVTSAQKNPTAFYLCASSSASGDYEQYFGPGTRLTVT.

The chain is built from TRBV6-5 and TRBJ2-7; 7 bases match TRBD1. The CDR3 extends over 14 amino acids. Trimming cost V 6 bases and J 5 bases; bases outside gene matches: 10. Germline CDR1 and CDR2: MNHEY and SVGAGI. The CDR3 reads CASSLRDSPHEQYF. The CDR3 bases are TGTGCCAGCAGCCTCCGGGACAGCCCTCACGAGCAGTACTTC.

The chain uses TRBV14 and TRBJ2-7; perhaps D is TRBD1 or TRBD2 (5 bases each). CDR1 and CDR2 (germline): SGHDN, FVKESK. Trimming removed 4 bases at V and 7 bases at J, with 14 bases between. The CDR3 runs to 13 residues. The CDR3 region is CASSLAGSWEQYF. For the CDR3, the DNA is TGTGCCAGCAGCCTCGCAGGGAGTTGGGAGCAGTACTTC.

As concerns this clone: The sample contains more than one DNA sequence encoding this CDR3. This chain uses TRBV2 with TRBJ2-2; D is uncertain. Trimming removed 1 base at V and 4 bases at J, with 4 bases between. CDR1 is SNHLY and CDR2 is FYNNEI in the germline V gene. There are 13 residues in the CDR3. This CDR3 is CASSEGGTGELFF. The CDR3 DNA reads TGTGCCAGCAGTGAAGGGGGCACCGGGGAGCTGTTTTTT.

Concerning this clone itself: Its ends do not fully match the called genes, so a read error is possible. The chain has TRBV13 and TRBJ2-4, with a possible D match to TRBD2 (5 bases). Germline V lookup: CDR1 PRHDT, CDR2 FYEKMQ (reference sequence). The CDR3 consists of 11 residues. The CDR3 protein is CASSLEGGLDF. CDR3 DNA: TGTGCCAGCAGCTTAGAAGGAGGTTTGGACTTC. The full variable domain, completed using reference TRBV13 and TRBJ2-4, is AAGVIQSPRHLIKEKRETATLKCYPIPRHDTVYWYQQGPGQDPQFLISFYEKMQSDKGSIPDRFSAQQFSDYHSELNMSSLELGDSALYFCASSLEGGLDFGAGTRLSVL.

The chain couples TRBV27 to TRBJ1-2, with 8 nucleotides matching TRBD1. Germline loops: CDR1 MNHEY, CDR2 SMNVEV (reference sequence). CDR3 length: 16 amino acids. The ends lost 5 bases at V and 4 bases at J; junction bases unmatched: 12. CDR3 region: CASSPGGQGYPYGYTF. CDR3 coding DNA: TGTGCCAGCAGTCCGGGAGGACAGGGTTATCCCTATGGCTACACCTTC.

The rearrangement links TRBV5-1 to TRBJ1-2; D uncertain. Germline loops: CDR1 SGHRS, CDR2 YFSETQ. V shed 0 bases and J shed 0 bases, with 6 bases lying between them. CDR3 size: 14 residues. The CDR3 coding sequence is TGCGCCAGCAGCTTGGTACAGTCTAACTATGGCTACACCTTC. It yields the protein CASSLVQSNYGYTF.

The chain joins TRBV29-1 to TRBJ1-1; D gene unclear. The V gene's germline CDR1 is SQVTM and CDR2 ANQGSEA. V lost 7 bases and J lost 1, with 19 bases in between. The CDR3 contains 15 residues. The CDR3 region has the DNA TGCAGCGCCCAAGGCGGGGAAGTAGGGAACACTGAAGCTTTCTTT. This translates into CSAQGGEVGNTEAFF.

This chain uses TRBV5-1 with TRBJ2-4; 9 bases match TRBD1. Germline V CDR1 and CDR2: SGHRS, YFSETQ. This CDR3 is 15 amino acids long. V dropped 1 base and J dropped 6; count of bases not matched to a gene: 5. The CDR3 bases are TGCGCCAGCAGCTTGACTGGACAGGGGATAAACATTCAGTACTTC. Encoded protein: CASSLTGQGINIQYF.

The CDR3 protein is CASRQMEGFNDEQYF. As DNA, the CDR3 is TGTGCCAGCAGACAAATGGAGGGTTTTAACGACGAGCAGTACTTC. V and J are TRBV6-5 and TRBJ2-7, with D maybe TRBD2 (6 bases). The CDR3 extends over 15 amino acids. Germline CDR1 reads MNHEY; CDR2 reads SVGAGI. The V and J ends lost 6 bases and 5 bases respectively, with 20 bases between them.

This clone showed up just once. The V gene is TRBV6-1, the J gene TRBJ1-2, with 7 positions matching TRBD1. Unmatched junction bases numbered 2, after V lost 2 bases and J lost 2 bases. This CDR3 comprises 14 residues. Germline V lookup: CDR1 MNHNS, CDR2 SASEGT. As DNA, the CDR3 is TGTGCCAGCAGTGAAAGGACAGGCAACTATGGCTACACCTTC. It specifies CASSERTGNYGYTF.

The chain recombines TRBV3-1 (or the pseudogene TRBV3-2) with TRBJ1-5; 7 nucleotides agree with TRBD1. The CDR3 totals 15 residues. The germline CDR1 and CDR2 sequences are LGHDT and YNNKEL (reference sequence). V shed 3 bases, J shed 7 bases, and the junction held 9 bases outside the gene matches. CDR3 nucleotide sequence: TGTGCCAGCAGCCATGATACAGGGGTGGGACAGCCCCAGCATTTT. Translation gives CASSHDTGVGQPQHF.

V is TRBV15 and J is TRBJ2-7; D gene ambiguous. V lost 0 bases and J 3 bases, leaving 9 bases between the germline ends. This CDR3 comprises 14 residues. The V gene's germline CDR1 is LNHNV and CDR2 YYDKDF (reference sequence). DNA for the CDR3: TGTGCCACCAGCAGAGATTCAGGAAACTACGAGCAGTACTTC. Its translation: CATSRDSGNYEQYF.

This clone turned up a few times. The chain uses TRBV4-3 and TRBJ1-1; no clear D gene. Germline CDR1 reads LGHNA; CDR2 reads YSLEER. The CDR3 extends over 16 amino acids. V was pared by 1 base and J by 1 base, with 13 bases between. The CDR3 DNA reads as TGCGCCAGCAGCCAAGGCGAAGGCAATGGGAACACTGAAGCTTTCTTT. This translates into CASSQGEGNGNTEAFF.

The genes are TRBV12-2 and TRBJ2-5; the DNA was not used to check the table's D call, TRBD1. TRBV12-2 is an annotated pseudogene. CDR3 length equals 16 residues. CDR3: CASRTRGIRAQETQYF. As DNA, the CDR3 is TGTGCAAGTCGCACCCGAGGTATCAGGGCTCAAGAGACCCAGTACTTC.

The chain employs TRBV30 and TRBJ2-3, with D maybe TRBD2 (6 bases). Germline V CDR1 and CDR2: GTSNPN, SVGIG (reference sequence). CDR3 size: 14 residues. Trimming stripped 5 bases from V and 2 bases from J, with 14 bases between. The CDR3 region has the DNA TGTGCCTGGCGTATTCGGGGGTCCACAGATACGCAGTATTTT. It yields the protein CAWRIRGSTDTQYF.

The V call is TRBV3-1 (or the pseudogene TRBV3-2), the J call TRBJ1-2; 9 bases fit TRBD1. With 4 bases clipped from V and 5 bases from J, the junction kept 5 bases outside the gene matches. The CDR3 is 14 residues long. CDR1 is LGHDT and CDR2 is YNNKEL in the germline V gene (reference sequence). In DNA, the CDR3 is TGTGCCAGCAGCCCGAGGACAGGGGTATATGGCTACACCTTC. Translation: CASSPRTGVYGYTF.

J is TRBJ1-1 and V is TRBV25-1, with a weak D call TRBD1 (6 bases). CDR3 length: 15 residues. The V end lost 2 bases, the J end lost 0 bases, and 10 bases lay between the germline ends. Germline CDR1 reads MGHDK; CDR2 reads SYGVNS. This CDR3 is CASSEAGALNTEAFF. Written as DNA, the CDR3 is TGTGCCAGCAGTGAAGCGGGGGCGTTGAACACTGAAGCTTTCTTT. Complete variable domain (other parts from reference TRBV25-1 and TRBJ1-1): EADIYQTPRYLVIGTGKKITLECSQTMGHDKMYWYQQDPGMELHLIHYSYGVNSTEKGDLSSESTVSRIRTEHFPLTLESARPSHTSQYLCASSEAGALNTEAFFGQGTRLTVV.

The chain has TRBV6-5 and TRBJ2-1; TRBD2 aligns across 8 bases. The V gene end was trimmed by 8 bases and the J gene end by 8 bases; junction bases not matched to a gene: 8. Germline-derived CDR1 and CDR2 are MNHEY and SVGAGI. CDR3 length: 13 residues. In nucleotides, the CDR3 is TGTGCCAGCGTGGTGCGGGGGGTCGATGAGCAGTTCTTC. Translating gives CASVVRGVDEQFF.

This clone was recorded only once. The rearrangement links TRBV10-2 to TRBJ2-5; D is perhaps TRBD2 (5 bases). The V end was cut by 5 bases, the J end by 3 bases, with 13 bases between. Germline CDR1 WSHSY, CDR2 SAAADI. The CDR3 consists of 14 residues. DNA of the CDR3: TGCGCCAGCAGTTCCCGGGGTCAGAAAGAGACCCAGTACTTC. Translating it yields CASSSRGQKETQYF.

This rearrangement joins TRBV19 to TRBJ2-1, with D possibly matching TRBD2 (5 bases). The CDR3 covers 14 residues. With 1 base removed from V and 8 bases from J, the gap between germline ends came to 12 bases. Germline CDR1 reads LNHDA; CDR2 reads SQIVND (reference sequence). The CDR3 region is CASSIAASRYEQFF. CDR3 coding DNA: TGTGCCAGTAGTATAGCGGCTAGCAGGTATGAGCAGTTCTTC.